This record covers a single T cell receptor beta chain. This receptor's antigen is unknown. Base-call qualities are not available, and no considerably larger clone is one nucleotide away. Participants in the prospective study were aged about 18 to 100 years, lived in 24 United States geographic areas, and enrolled through a virtual design. To assign participants to cohorts, the prospective study relied on clinical history that participants themselves reported in a screening survey and a study questionnaire. A participant counted as exposed if, within 2 weeks of entering the study, that participant had been in contact with someone who had a PCR-confirmed or clinician-diagnosed COVID-19 case. In the prospective study, whole blood, serum and a nasopharyngeal or oropharyngeal swab were collected from each participant by mobile phlebotomists. Additional blood draws and questionnaires over an approximately two-month period could optionally be provided by prospective study participants. Blood samples from the prospective study were shipped frozen or at room temperature prior to DNA extraction.

The source of the sample is a study of blood T cell repertoires in COVID-19 (dated by TCRdb to about 2020). Describing the broader study: Samples covering the acute and convalescent phases of COVID-19 were provided by collaborators in the United States, Italy and Spain. The samples were drawn from two sources: the first 160 participants of the ongoing ImmuneRACE study, and 1,000 to 1,500 subjects contributed by 6 global collaborators. The material from the prospective study consisted of cDNA or gDNA derived from T cells, B-cell-depleted T cells, or PBMCs. The repertoires were released in a freely available public database intended as a resource for research on the immune response to SARS-CoV-2. Where HLA class I and class II types were available, the types were taken from metadata supplied by the sample provider, not from assay-based typing. Subjects who had been exposed to COVID-19, were actively infected with it, or had recovered from it provided the deeply sampled blood TCRbeta repertoires that made up the dataset. A de-identified subject ID, COVID-19 status, age in years and sex were almost always included in the sample metadata.

Study-wide conclusions, independent of this receptor: The amount of clinical and demographic metadata varied by source and participant and was provided uncurated.

TCRbeta CDR3 regions were amplified from genomic DNA using the immunoSEQ Assay, a bias-controlled multiplex PCR. Concerning the study's data processing: The number of nucleated cells in each sample was estimated from the amplification of reference gene primers within the assay. Sequence reads were collapsed and filtered to measure the absolute abundance of every unique TCRbeta CDR3 rearrangement. For each sample, productive Simpson clonality was calculated as the square root of Simpson's diversity index across productive rearrangements. The immuneACCESS repertoire file appears here via TCRdb, limited to in-frame rearrangements. These files lack a portion of the clones; in checked studies, under half of the deficit traces to unresolved V genes, and the cause of the others is not known. V and J calls and clone size are given by that table; D and trimming were obtained from the DNA. Across this sample there are roughly 150,000 clones, with around 80% seen only once. The ten largest account for around 1.6% of the sample.

V loses 1 base at its end and J loses 3 bases; junction bases beyond the gene matches: 4. CDR1 KGHSH and CDR2 LQKENI are derived from the germline V gene. The CDR3 covers 16 residues, taking in both the cysteine and the phenylalanine. CDR3 DNA is the only sequence kept; it has 48 bases, read in frame from the first base. This receptor was taken from a woman aged 18-30 years who had been exposed to COVID-19. The rearranged segments are TRBV18 and TRBJ2-2; the central 8 bases match TRBD2. The sample was PBMCs or T cells enriched from blood (not recorded which). Read as DNA, the sequence is TGTGCCAGCTCACCACTAGCGGGACGGGACACCGGGGAGCTGTTTTTT. Its protein product is CASSPLAGRDTGELFF.